This record concerns one T cell receptor beta chain sequence. In the original analysis: Estimates of nucleated cell counts were drawn from the amplification of reference gene primers. The data were produced by immunoSEQ multiplex PCR, yet TCRdb's version contains in-frame clones alone and is incomplete. V, J and clone size were drawn from that table, and D and trimming were deduced from the DNA. The sample consists of approximately 60,000 clones, around 76% of them appearing once. The trim removed 3 bases at V and 2 bases at J, leaving 7 bases unmatched. The CDR3 covers 16 residues. Germline CDR1 reads MNHNS; CDR2 reads SASEGT. The data were obtained in a study of blood T cell repertoires in COVID-19. Across the whole study: Researchers got acute and convalescent COVID-19 samples from the United States, Italy and Spain. In each case, the material was cDNA or gDNA derived from T cells, B-cell-depleted T cells, or PBMCs.

This TCR was sampled from a human donor in a cohort sampled during active COVID-19. Sample: peripheral blood. The rearrangement uses TRBV6-1 and TRBJ1-5, with 7 bases fitting TRBD1. The CDR3 bases are TGTGCCAGCAGTGAGACAGGGCCCTGGGGCAATCAGCCCCAGCATTTT. This translates into CASSETGPWGNQPQHF.